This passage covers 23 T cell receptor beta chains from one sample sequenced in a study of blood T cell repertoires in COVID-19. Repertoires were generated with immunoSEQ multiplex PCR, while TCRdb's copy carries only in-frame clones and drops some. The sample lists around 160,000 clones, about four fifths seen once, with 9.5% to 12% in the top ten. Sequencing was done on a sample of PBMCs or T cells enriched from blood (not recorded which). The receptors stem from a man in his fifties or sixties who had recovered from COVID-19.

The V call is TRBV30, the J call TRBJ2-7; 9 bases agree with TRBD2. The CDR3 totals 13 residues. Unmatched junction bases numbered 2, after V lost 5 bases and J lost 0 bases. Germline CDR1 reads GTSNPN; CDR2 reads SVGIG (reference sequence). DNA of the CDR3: TGTGCCTGGTGTAGCGGGAGCTCCTACGAGCAGTACTTC. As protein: CAWCSGSSYEQYF.

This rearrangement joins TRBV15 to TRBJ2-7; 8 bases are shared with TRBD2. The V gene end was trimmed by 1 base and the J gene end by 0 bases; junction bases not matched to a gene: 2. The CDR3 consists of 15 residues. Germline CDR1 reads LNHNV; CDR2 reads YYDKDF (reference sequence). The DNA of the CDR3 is TGTGCCACCAGCAGAGTCGGGGGGGGCTCCTACGAGCAGTACTTC. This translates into CATSRVGGGSYEQYF.

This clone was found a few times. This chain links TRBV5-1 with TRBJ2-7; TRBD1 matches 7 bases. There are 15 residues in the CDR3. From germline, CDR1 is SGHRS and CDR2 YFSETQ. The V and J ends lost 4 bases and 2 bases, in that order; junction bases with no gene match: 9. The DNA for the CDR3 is TGCGCCAGCAGCATCGGTTCAGGGGGTACCTACGAGCAGTACTTC. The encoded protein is CASSIGSGGTYEQYF.

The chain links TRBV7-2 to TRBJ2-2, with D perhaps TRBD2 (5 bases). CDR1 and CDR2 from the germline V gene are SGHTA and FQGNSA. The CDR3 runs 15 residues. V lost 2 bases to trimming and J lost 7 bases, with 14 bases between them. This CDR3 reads CASSLRGPGSGELFF. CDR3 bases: TGTGCCAGCAGCTTACGAGGGCCCGGTAGCGGGGAGCTGTTTTTT. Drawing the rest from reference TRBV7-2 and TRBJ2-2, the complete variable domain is GAGVSQSPSNKVTEKGKDVELRCDPISGHTALYWYRQSLGQGLEFLIYFQGNSAPDKSGLPSDRFSAERTGGSVSTLTIQRTQQEDSAVYLCASSLRGPGSGELFFGEGSRLTVL.

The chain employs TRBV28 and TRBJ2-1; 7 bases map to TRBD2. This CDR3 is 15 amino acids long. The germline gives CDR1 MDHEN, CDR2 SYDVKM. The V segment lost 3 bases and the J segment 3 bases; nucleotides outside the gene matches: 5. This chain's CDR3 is CASSFSSGNYNEQFF. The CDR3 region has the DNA TGTGCCAGCAGTTTTTCGAGCGGGAACTACAATGAGCAGTTCTTC.

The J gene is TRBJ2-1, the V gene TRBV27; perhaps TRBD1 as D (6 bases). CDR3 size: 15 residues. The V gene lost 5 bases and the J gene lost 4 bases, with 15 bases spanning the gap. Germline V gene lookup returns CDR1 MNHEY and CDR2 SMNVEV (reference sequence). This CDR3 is CASSPQGPRYNEQFF. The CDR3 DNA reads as TGTGCCAGCAGTCCCCAGGGGCCCAGATACAATGAGCAGTTCTTC.

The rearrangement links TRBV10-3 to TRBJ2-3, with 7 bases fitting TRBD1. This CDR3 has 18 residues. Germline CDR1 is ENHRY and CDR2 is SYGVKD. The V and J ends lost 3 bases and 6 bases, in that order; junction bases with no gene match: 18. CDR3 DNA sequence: TGTGCCATCAGTGACGGCGGTCGGAAAGGGGGCCTGTACGATACGCAGTATTTT. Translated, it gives CAISDGGRKGGLYDTQYF.

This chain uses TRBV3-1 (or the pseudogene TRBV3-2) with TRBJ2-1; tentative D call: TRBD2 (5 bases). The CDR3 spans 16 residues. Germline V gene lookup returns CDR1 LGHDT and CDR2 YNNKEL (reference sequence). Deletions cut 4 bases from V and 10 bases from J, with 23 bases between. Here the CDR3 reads CASSRSALALGWEQFF. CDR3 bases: TGTGCCAGCAGCCGTTCCGCCCTAGCTCTCGGTTGGGAGCAGTTCTTC.

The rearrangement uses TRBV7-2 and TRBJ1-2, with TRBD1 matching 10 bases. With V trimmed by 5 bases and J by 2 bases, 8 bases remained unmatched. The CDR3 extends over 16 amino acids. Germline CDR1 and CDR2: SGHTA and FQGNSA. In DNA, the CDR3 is TGTGCCAGCAGCCCAAGGCCGGGACAGGGGAACTATGGCTACACCTTC. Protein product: CASSPRPGQGNYGYTF.

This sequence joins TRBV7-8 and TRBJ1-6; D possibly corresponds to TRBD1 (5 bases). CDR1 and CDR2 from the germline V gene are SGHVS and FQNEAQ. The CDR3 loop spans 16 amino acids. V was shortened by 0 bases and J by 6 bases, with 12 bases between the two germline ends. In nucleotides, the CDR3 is TGTGCCAGCAGCTTAGCAGGTGGAGGGGCTAATTCACCCCTCCACTTT. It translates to CASSLAGGGANSPLHF.

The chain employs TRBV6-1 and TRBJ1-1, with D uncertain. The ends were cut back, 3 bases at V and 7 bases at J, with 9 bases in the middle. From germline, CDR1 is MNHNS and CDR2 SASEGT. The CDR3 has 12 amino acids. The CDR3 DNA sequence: TGTGCCAGCAGTGATCGGGCGGGTGAAGCTTTCTTT. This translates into CASSDRAGEAFF.

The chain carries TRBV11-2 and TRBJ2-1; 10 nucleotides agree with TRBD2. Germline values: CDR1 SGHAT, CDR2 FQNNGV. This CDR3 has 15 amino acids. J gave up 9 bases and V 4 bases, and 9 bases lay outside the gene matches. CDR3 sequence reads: CASSSLAGLGSEQFF. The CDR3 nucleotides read TGTGCCAGCAGCTCACTAGCGGGGTTGGGAAGTGAGCAGTTCTTC.

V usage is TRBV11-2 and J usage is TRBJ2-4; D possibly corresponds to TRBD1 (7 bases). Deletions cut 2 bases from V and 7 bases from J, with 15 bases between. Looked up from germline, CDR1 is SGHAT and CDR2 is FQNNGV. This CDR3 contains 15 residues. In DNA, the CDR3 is TGTGCCAGCAGCTTATCAGGGGGGCTAGTGAACATTCAGTACTTC. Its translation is CASSLSGGLVNIQYF.

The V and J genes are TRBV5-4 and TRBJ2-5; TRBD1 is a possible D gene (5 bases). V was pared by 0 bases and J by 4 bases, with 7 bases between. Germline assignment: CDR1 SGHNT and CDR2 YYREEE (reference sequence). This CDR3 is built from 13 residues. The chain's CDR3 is CASSLVRVETQYF. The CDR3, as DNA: TGTGCCAGCAGCTTGGTCAGGGTAGAGACCCAGTACTTC.

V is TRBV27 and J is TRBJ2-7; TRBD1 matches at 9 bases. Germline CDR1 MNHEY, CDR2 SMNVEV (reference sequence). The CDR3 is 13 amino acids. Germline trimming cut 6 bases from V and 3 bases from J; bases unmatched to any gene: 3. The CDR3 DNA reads TGTGCCAGCAGGGGGACAGGGCTCTACGAGCAGTACTTC. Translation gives CASRGTGLYEQYF.

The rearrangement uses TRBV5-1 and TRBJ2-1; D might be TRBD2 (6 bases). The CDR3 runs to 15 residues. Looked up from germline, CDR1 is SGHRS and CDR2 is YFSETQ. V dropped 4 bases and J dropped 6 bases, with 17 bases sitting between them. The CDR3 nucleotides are TGCGCCAGCAGCCCGGCGGGGTCCTCCGGCAATGAGCAGTTCTTC. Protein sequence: CASSPAGSSGNEQFF.

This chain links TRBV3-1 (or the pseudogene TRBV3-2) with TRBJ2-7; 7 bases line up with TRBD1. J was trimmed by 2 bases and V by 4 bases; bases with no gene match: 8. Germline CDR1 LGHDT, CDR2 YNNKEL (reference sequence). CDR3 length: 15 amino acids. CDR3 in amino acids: CASSRGQDPAYEQYF. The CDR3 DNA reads TGTGCCAGCAGCCGAGGACAGGACCCCGCCTACGAGCAGTACTTC.

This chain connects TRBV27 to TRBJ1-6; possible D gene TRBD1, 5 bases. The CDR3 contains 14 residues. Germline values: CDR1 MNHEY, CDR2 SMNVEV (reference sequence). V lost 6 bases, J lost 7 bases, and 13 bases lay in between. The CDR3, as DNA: TGTGCCAGCAGCCCCAGGGTGAGCAATTCACCCCTCCACTTT. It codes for CASSPRVSNSPLHF.

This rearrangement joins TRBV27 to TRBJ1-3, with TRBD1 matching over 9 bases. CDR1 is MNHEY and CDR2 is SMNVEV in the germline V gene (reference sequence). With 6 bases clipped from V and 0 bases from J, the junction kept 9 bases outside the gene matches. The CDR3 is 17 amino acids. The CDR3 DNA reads TGTGCCAGCAGGCCACAGGGGGCCATCTACTCTGGAAACACCATATATTTT. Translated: CASRPQGAIYSGNTIYF.

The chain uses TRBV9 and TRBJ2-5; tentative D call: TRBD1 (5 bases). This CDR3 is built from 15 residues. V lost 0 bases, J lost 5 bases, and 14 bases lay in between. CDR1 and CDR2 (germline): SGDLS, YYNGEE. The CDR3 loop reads CASSVGPGMKETQYF. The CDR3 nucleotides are TGTGCCAGCAGCGTAGGCCCAGGGATGAAGGAGACCCAGTACTTC.

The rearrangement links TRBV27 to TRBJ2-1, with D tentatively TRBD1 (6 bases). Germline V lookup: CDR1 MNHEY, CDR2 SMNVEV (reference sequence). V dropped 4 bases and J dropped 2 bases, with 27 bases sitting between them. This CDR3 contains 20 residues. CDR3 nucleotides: TGTGCCAGCAGTTCCCGGGCTGGGGGCGTAGTATCCGCGACCTACAATGAGCAGTTCTTC. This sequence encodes CASSSRAGGVVSATYNEQFF.

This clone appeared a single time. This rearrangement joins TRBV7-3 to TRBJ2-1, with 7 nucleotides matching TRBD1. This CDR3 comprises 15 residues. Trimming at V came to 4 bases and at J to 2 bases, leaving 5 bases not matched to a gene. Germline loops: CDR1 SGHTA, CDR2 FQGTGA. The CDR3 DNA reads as TGTGCCAGCAGCTCACCGGGACAGCCCTACAATGAGCAGTTCTTC. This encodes CASSSPGQPYNEQFF.

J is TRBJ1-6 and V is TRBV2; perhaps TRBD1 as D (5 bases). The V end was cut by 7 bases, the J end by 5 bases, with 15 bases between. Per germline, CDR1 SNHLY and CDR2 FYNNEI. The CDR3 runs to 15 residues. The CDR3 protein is CASKQEGVNNSPLHF. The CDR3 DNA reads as TGTGCCAGCAAACAGGAGGGTGTCAATAATTCACCCCTCCACTTT.